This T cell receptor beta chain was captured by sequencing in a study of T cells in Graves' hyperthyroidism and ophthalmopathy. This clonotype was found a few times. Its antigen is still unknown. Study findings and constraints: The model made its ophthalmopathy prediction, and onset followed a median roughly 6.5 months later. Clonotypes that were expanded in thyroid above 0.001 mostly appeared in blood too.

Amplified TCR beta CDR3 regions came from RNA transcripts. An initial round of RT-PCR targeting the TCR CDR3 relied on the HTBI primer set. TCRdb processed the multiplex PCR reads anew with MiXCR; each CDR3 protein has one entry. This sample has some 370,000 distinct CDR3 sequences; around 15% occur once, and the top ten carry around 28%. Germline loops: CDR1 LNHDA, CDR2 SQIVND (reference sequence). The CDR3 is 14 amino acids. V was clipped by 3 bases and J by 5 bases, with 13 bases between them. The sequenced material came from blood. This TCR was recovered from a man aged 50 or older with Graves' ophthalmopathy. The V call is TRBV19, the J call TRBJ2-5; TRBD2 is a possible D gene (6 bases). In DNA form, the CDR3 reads TGTGCCAGTAGTATCAGGGCGGGAATGGAGACCCAGTACTTC. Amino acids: CASSIRAGMETQYF.